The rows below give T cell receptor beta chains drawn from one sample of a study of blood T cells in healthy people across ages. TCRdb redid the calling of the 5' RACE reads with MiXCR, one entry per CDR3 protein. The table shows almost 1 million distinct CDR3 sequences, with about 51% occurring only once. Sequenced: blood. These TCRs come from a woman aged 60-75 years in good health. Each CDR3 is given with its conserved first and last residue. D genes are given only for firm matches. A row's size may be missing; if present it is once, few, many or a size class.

CASSRSRTGQNIQYF TGTGCCAGCAGCCGATCCCGGACAGGACAAAACATTCAGTACTTC NA TRBJ2-4 TRBD1 TRBV11-2
CASSSVLEMYNEQFF TGTGCCAGCAGTTCTGTGCTAGAAATGTACAATGAGCAGTTCTTC NA TRBJ2-1 NA TRBV28
CSVEGLAATDTQYF TGCAGCGTTGAAGGACTAGCGGCCACAGATACGCAGTATTTT NA TRBJ2-3 TRBD2 TRBV29-1
CSALGGGLGDNEQYF TGCAGCGCCCTCGGCGGGGGACTAGGGGACAATGAGCAGTACTTC NA TRBJ2-5 TRBD2 TRBV29-1
CASSLGTGRRETQYF TGTGCCAGCAGTTTAGGTACAGGGAGGAGAGAGACCCAGTACTTC few TRBJ2-5 NA TRBV28
CSVTKGGTQETQYF TGCAGCGTCACAAAAGGGGGGACCCAAGAGACCCAGTACTTC few TRBJ2-5 NA TRBV29-1
CASRLGGGSKNIQYF TGTGCCAGCAGGTTAGGGGGGGGGTCCAAAAACATTCAGTACTTC NA TRBJ2-4 NA TRBV28
CSVGSGQHTYEQYF TGCAGCGTTGGGTCGGGACAACATACCTACGAGCAGTACTTC many TRBJ2-7 NA TRBV29-1
CASSYDRDQQAQYF TGTGCCAGCAGTTACGATAGGGATCAGCAGGCCCAGTACTTC NA TRBJ2-5 NA TRBV6-6
CAISARQGTGNYGYTF TGTGCCATCAGTGCTCGGCAGGGGACGGGTAACTATGGCTACACCTTC NA TRBJ1-2 NA TRBV10-3
CASRRRGGEETQYF TGTGCCAGCAGGCGGCGGGGGGGAGAAGAGACCCAGTACTTC NA TRBJ2-5 TRBD2 TRBV28
CSAASGRQYF TGCAGTGCTGCGTCGGGACGGCAGTATTTT NA TRBJ2-3 NA TRBV20-1
CSASPGGHEQYF TGCAGTGCTAGCCCCGGGGGGCACGAGCAGTACTTC NA TRBJ2-7 NA TRBV20-1
CASSSPRVEATNEKLFF TGTGCCAGCAGTTCCCCAAGGGTAGAAGCAACTAATGAAAAACTGTTTTTT NA TRBJ1-4 NA TRBV28
CASRAGGGPDTQYF TGTGCCAGCCGAGCGGGAGGAGGGCCGGATACGCAGTATTTT NA TRBJ2-3 TRBD2 TRBV2
CASSYGQGFNEQFF TGTGCCAGCTCCTACGGGCAGGGGTTCAATGAGCAGTTCTTC NA TRBJ2-1 NA TRBV28
CASRNAYEELFF TGTGCCAGCAGGAACGCCTACGAGGAGCTGTTTTTT once TRBJ2-2 NA TRBV3-1